What follows are 17 T cell receptor beta chains derived from one specimen sequenced in a study of blood T cell repertoires in COVID-19. Data came from immunoSEQ multiplex PCR; TCRdb stores just in-frame clones and leaves some out. The table has over 150,000 clones, roughly 85% seen once. The sample taken for sequencing was PBMCs or T cells enriched from blood (not recorded which). Receptors originate from a woman in her sixties or seventies in a cohort exposed to, infected with or recovered from COVID-19 (not recorded which).

As for this clone: Other DNA sequences of this sample code for an identical CDR3. The rearrangement uses TRBV5-1 and TRBJ2-1, with TRBD2 identical over 11 bases. The CDR3 loop spans 15 amino acids. V trimming: 0 bases; J trimming: 7 bases; junction bases outside the gene matches: 3. Germline assignment: CDR1 SGHRS and CDR2 YFSETQ. In DNA form, the CDR3 reads TGCGCCAGCAGCTTGGAACTAGCGGGAGTTAATGAGCAGTTCTTC. Translation: CASSLELAGVNEQFF. Full variable domain (outside the CDR3, taken from reference TRBV5-1 and TRBJ2-1): KAGVTQTPRYLIKTRGQQVTLSCSPISGHRSVSWYQQTPGQGLQFLFEYFSETQRNKGNFPGRFSGRQFSNSRSEMNVSTLELGDSALYLCASSLELAGVNEQFFGPGTRLTVL.

This chain joins TRBV4-2 and TRBJ1-2, with TRBD1 matching over 9 bases. Trimming cost V 3 bases and J 4 bases; bases outside gene matches: 9. Per germline, CDR1 LGHNA and CDR2 YNFKEQ. This CDR3 comprises 16 residues. The CDR3 sequence is CASSQATGGPGYGYTF. The CDR3 nucleotides are TGTGCCAGCAGCCAGGCTACAGGGGGCCCGGGCTATGGCTACACCTTC.

The chain has TRBV29-1 and TRBJ2-1; D is ambiguous. CDR1 and CDR2 (germline): SQVTM, ANQGSEA. This CDR3 spans 13 amino acids. V was shortened by 3 bases and J by 0 bases, with 6 bases between the two germline ends. Written as DNA, the CDR3 is TGCAGCGTTGAGGGCATCTCCTACAATGAGCAGTTCTTC. Translated, it gives CSVEGISYNEQFF.

CDR3 residues: CASSFVGDRNEQFF. The CDR3 DNA reads as TGTGCCAGCAGCTTTGTAGGGGATAGGAATGAGCAGTTCTTC. The chain employs TRBV5-4 and TRBJ2-1, with D possibly matching TRBD1 (5 bases). Germline assignment: CDR1 SGHNT and CDR2 YYREEE (reference sequence). The V end was cut by 2 bases, the J end by 7 bases, with 13 bases between. The CDR3 spans 14 residues.

The chain combines TRBV9 with TRBJ1-5, with 11 bases lining up with TRBD1. This CDR3 comprises 15 residues. Germline-derived CDR1 and CDR2 are SGDLS and YYNGEE. The V gene end was trimmed by 4 bases and the J gene end by 5 bases; junction bases not matched to a gene: 5. The CDR3 DNA sequence: TGTGCCAGCAGCCAAGGGACAGGGGGGCATCAGCCCCAGCATTTT. This sequence encodes CASSQGTGGHQPQHF.

The chain uses TRBV4-2 and TRBJ1-4, with D uncertain. Germline loops: CDR1 LGHNA, CDR2 YNFKEQ. V was clipped by 0 bases and J by 8 bases, with 16 bases between them. This CDR3 is 16 amino acids long. CDR3 in amino acids: CASSQEVVEVGEKLFF. As DNA, the CDR3 is TGTGCCAGCAGCCAAGAAGTGGTGGAGGTCGGGGAAAAACTGTTTTTT.

The chain couples TRBV5-4 to TRBJ2-3, with D perhaps TRBD1 (6 bases). V was trimmed by 6 bases and J by 4 bases, leaving 18 bases between them. The germline gives CDR1 SGHNT, CDR2 YYREEE (reference sequence). This CDR3 comprises 15 residues. Here the CDR3 reads CASNSKMGASDTQYF. The CDR3 DNA reads TGTGCCAGCAATTCTAAGATGGGGGCTTCAGATACGCAGTATTTT.

This rearrangement joins TRBV12-3 or TRBV12-4 to TRBJ1-1; no firm D call. Trimming took 4 bases from V and 11 from J, leaving 14 bases between them. The CDR3 spans 12 residues. The CDR3 spells CASSSDIMWAFF. In DNA form, the CDR3 reads TGTGCCAGCAGTTCCGACATTATGTGGGCTTTCTTT.

V usage is TRBV6-2 or TRBV6-3 and J usage is TRBJ2-7, with 8 positions matching TRBD2. In germline, CDR1 is MNHEY, CDR2 SVGEGT. This CDR3 contains 14 residues. V lost 5 bases, J lost 5 bases, and 8 bases stayed unmatched. The CDR3 region is CASSKDSGTHEQYF. The CDR3, as DNA: TGTGCCAGCAGTAAGGATAGCGGGACCCACGAGCAGTACTTC.

This clone was observed a handful of times. V usage is TRBV28 and J usage is TRBJ2-5; 12 bases line up with TRBD1. Germline-derived CDR1 and CDR2 are MDHEN and SYDVKM. The J segment lost 5 bases and the V segment lost 6 bases, leaving 7 bases of the junction unmatched. This CDR3 is 15 amino acids long. For the CDR3, the DNA is TGTGCCAGCAGCCTGGGACAGGGGGCATGGGAGACCCAGTACTTC. It translates to CASSLGQGAWETQYF. The variable domain in full, with the rest retrieved from reference TRBV28 and TRBJ2-5, is DVKVTQSSRYLVKRTGEKVFLECVQDMDHENMFWYRQDPGLGLRLIYFSYDVKMKEKGDIPEGYSVSREKKERFSLILESASTNQTSMYLCASSLGQGAWETQYFGPGTRLLVL.

The genes are TRBV5-1 and TRBJ2-2; D might be TRBD2 (5 bases). V was trimmed by 1 base and J by 1 base, leaving 11 bases between them. Germline CDR1 reads SGHRS; CDR2 reads YFSETQ. This CDR3 contains 16 residues. CDR3 DNA: TGCGCCAGCAGCTTGCGGCTAGCAGAGAACACCGGGGAGCTGTTTTTT. It codes for CASSLRLAENTGELFF.

The chain has TRBV28 and TRBJ1-4; no clear D gene. Germline CDR1 MDHEN, CDR2 SYDVKM. The V end was cut by 4 bases, the J end by 5 bases, with 11 bases between. The CDR3 length is 14 residues. The CDR3 loop reads CASSSLRVNEKLFF. CDR3 nucleotide sequence: TGTGCCAGCAGTTCCCTCCGGGTGAATGAAAAACTGTTTTTT.

This sequence joins TRBV28 and TRBJ1-5; TRBD1 matches at 7 bases. The CDR3 runs to 16 residues. Losses at the gene ends were 5 bases for V and 3 bases for J; bases not matched to a gene: 10. The germline CDR1 and CDR2 sequences are MDHEN and SYDVKM. The DNA for the CDR3 is TGTGCCAGCAGTATACCCGGACAGGAAGCCAATCAGCCCCAGCATTTT. Residues: CASSIPGQEANQPQHF.

This chain uses TRBV7-3 with TRBJ1-1, with 9 bases lining up with TRBD1. Germline V gene lookup returns CDR1 SGHTA and CDR2 FQGTGA. The CDR3 extends over 14 amino acids. J lost 4 bases, V lost 4 bases, and 4 bases had no gene match. The CDR3 bases are TGTGCCAGCAGCTGGGACAGGGAGGGCACTGAAGCTTTCTTT. Translated: CASSWDREGTEAFF.

This clone was picked up one time. The chain has TRBV25-1 and TRBJ1-6; D remains ambiguous. Trimming shortened V by 1 base and J by 0 bases, and 13 bases separated the two germline ends. The CDR3 length is 18 residues. Per the germline V gene, CDR1 is MGHDK and CDR2 is SYGVNS. The CDR3 sequence: CASSESGKRSSYNSPLHF. As DNA, the CDR3 is TGTGCCAGCAGTGAATCGGGAAAACGGAGCTCCTATAATTCACCCCTCCACTTT. Supplemented by reference TRBV25-1 and TRBJ1-6, the full variable domain reads EADIYQTPRYLVIGTGKKITLECSQTMGHDKMYWYQQDPGMELHLIHYSYGVNSTEKGDLSSESTVSRIRTEHFPLTLESARPSHTSQYLCASSESGKRSSYNSPLHFGNGTRLTVT.

This clone turned up a few times. CDR3 sequence: CASSLWGHEQFF. Here the CDR3 DNA reads TGTGCCAGCAGCTTGTGGGGCCATGAGCAGTTCTTC. The chain recombines TRBV5-6 with TRBJ2-1; TRBD1 might be the D (5 bases). The CDR3 length is 12 residues. CDR1 is SGHDT, CDR2 YYEEEE, per germline. Trimming cost V 1 base and J 8 bases, with 7 bases left between them.

In its sample, this clone was seen once. V gene TRBV7-3 combines with J gene TRBJ2-1; TRBD1 matches at 7 bases. Trimming took 5 bases from V and 5 from J; bases not matched to a gene: 6. CDR1 is SGHTA, CDR2 FQGTGA, per germline. This CDR3 comprises 14 residues. CDR3 loop: CASSLTGADNEQFF. In DNA form, the CDR3 reads TGTGCCAGCAGCCTTACAGGGGCGGACAATGAGCAGTTCTTC.